The 5 T cell receptor beta chains below were found in one sample sequenced in a study of circulating and synovial CD4+ cells in juvenile arthritis. Only in-frame clones appear in the TCRdb table, and some are missing; sequencing was by immunoSEQ multiplex PCR. The data contain about 39,000 clones, around 96% of them singletons. The specimen was CD4+ T cells from blood. The source is a human donor with juvenile idiopathic arthritis.

The chain carries TRBV9 and TRBJ1-6, with D maybe TRBD1 (6 bases). Trimming shortened V by 3 bases and J by 6 bases, and 16 bases separated the two germline ends. The CDR3 totals 16 residues. Germline V gives CDR1 SGDLS, CDR2 YYNGEE. The CDR3 DNA reads TGTGCCAGCAGCGCGCGACAGGCCGCATCTAATTCACCCCTCCACTTT. Translating it yields CASSARQAASNSPLHF.

In the case of this clone: One end of the junction varies from germline; a read error may be responsible. V is TRBV30 and J is TRBJ1-2; D remains unclear. In germline, CDR1 is GTSNPN, CDR2 SVGIG (reference sequence). The CDR3 length is 11 residues. The DNA for the CDR3 is TGTGCCCGCCCTCACCGGGAGCACCTCTCCTTC. It codes for CARPHREHLSF.

In regard to this clone: Other DNA sequences within the sample encode an identical CDR3. The chain uses TRBV7-8 and TRBJ1-6; D gene uncertain. CDR3 length: 14 residues. The ends were cut back, 10 bases at V and 13 bases at J, with 23 bases in the middle. The germline CDR1 and CDR2 sequences are SGHVS and FQNEAQ. CDR3: CATVYEGFESPLHF. The CDR3 region has the DNA TGTGCCACCGTCTATGAGGGCTTTGAGTCCCCCCTCCACTTT.

This clone was recorded only once. V is TRBV5-7 and J is TRBJ1-5; 7 bases are a match to TRBD1. TRBV5-7 falls under the ORF class, with uncertain function. This CDR3 has 16 amino acids. With 6 bases clipped from V and 3 bases from J, the junction kept 12 bases outside the gene matches. This CDR3 reads CASIFDQGEPNQPQHF. The CDR3 DNA follows: TGTGCCAGCATTTTCGACCAGGGGGAGCCCAATCAGCCCCAGCATTTT.

The chain links TRBV5-4 to TRBJ2-7, with unresolved D. Germline V CDR1 and CDR2: SGHNT, YYREEE (reference sequence). V lost 4 bases and J lost 0, with 14 bases in between. The CDR3 is made up of 15 amino acids. CDR3 in amino acids: CASSPRVDTSYEQYF. CDR3 DNA sequence: TGTGCCAGCAGCCCCCGGGTGGATACCTCCTACGAGCAGTACTTC.